The 18 T cell receptor beta chains reported below all come from one sample, sequenced in a study of T cells in Graves' hyperthyroidism and ophthalmopathy. RNA transcripts yielded amplified TCR beta CDR3 regions. During a first-round RT-PCR of the TCR CDR3, the HTBI primer set was used. A single record per CDR3 protein comes from TCRdb applying MiXCR to the multiplex PCR reads. The sample yields over 450,000 distinct CDR3 sequences, under 20% seen once. The sample was blood. Receptors were obtained from a woman aged 18-29 years with Graves' ophthalmopathy.

As regards this clonotype: A clone one base away is much larger, so this may be a read error. This rearrangement joins TRBV27 to TRBJ1-2; D gene ambiguous. The CDR3 extends over 11 amino acids. V shed 5 bases and J shed 8 bases, with 9 bases lying between them. Per the germline V gene, CDR1 is MNHEY and CDR2 is SMNVEV (reference sequence). As DNA, the CDR3 is TGTGCCAGCAGTAACATGGGGGGCTACACCTTC. Amino acid sequence: CASSNMGGYTF.

This clonotype was detected ten times or more. The chain joins TRBV28 to TRBJ1-2; D might be TRBD1 (6 bases). Looked up from germline, CDR1 is MDHEN and CDR2 is SYDVKM. The CDR3 sequence is 13 residues long. Trimming removed 3 bases at V and 8 bases at J, with 13 bases between. The CDR3 spells CASSFTGMGGYTF. Written as DNA, the CDR3 is TGTGCCAGCAGTTTCACAGGGATGGGAGGCTACACCTTC.

This clonotype was observed many times. The chain couples TRBV28 to TRBJ2-7; 13 bases fit TRBD2. The germline gives CDR1 MDHEN, CDR2 SYDVKM. V shed 3 bases, J shed 3 bases, and the junction held 11 bases outside the gene matches. The CDR3 runs 18 residues. The CDR3 reads CASSFSFSTSGRFYEQYF. The CDR3 DNA is TGTGCCAGCAGTTTCAGTTTCTCGACTAGCGGGAGGTTCTACGAGCAGTACTTC.

This clonotype was observed many times. CDR3 protein: CASSDRGAAEAFF. In DNA, the CDR3 is TGTGCCAGCAGTGATAGGGGGGCGGCTGAAGCTTTCTTT. The rearrangement links TRBV2 to TRBJ1-1; TRBD1 might be the D (6 bases). The V gene's germline CDR1 is SNHLY and CDR2 FYNNEI. The V gene lost 3 bases and the J gene lost 6 bases, with 11 bases spanning the gap. CDR3 length: 13 residues.

This clonotype was counted at least ten times. J is TRBJ2-1 and V is TRBV20-1, with 7 nucleotides matching TRBD2. CDR1 and CDR2 from the germline V gene are DFQATT and SNEGSKA (reference sequence). This CDR3 comprises 12 residues. V shed 7 bases and J 4 bases; nucleotides not matched to a gene: 4. The CDR3 here is CSGGGIYNEQFF. CDR3 bases: TGCAGTGGGGGGGGGATTTACAATGAGCAGTTCTTC.

Ten or more counts support this clonotype. This chain joins TRBV6-6 and TRBJ2-1; the match to TRBD1 covers 7 bases. This CDR3 is built from 13 residues. Trimming removed 2 bases from V and 9 bases from J; junction bases left unmatched: 4. Germline V gene sequence: CDR1 MNHNY, CDR2 SVGAGI (reference sequence). The DNA of the CDR3 is TGTGCCAGCAGTTACGAGGGGGCGGGTGAGCAGTTCTTC. This translates into CASSYEGAGEQFF.

This clonotype has at least ten counts. The rearrangement links TRBV20-1 to TRBJ1-2; D perhaps matches TRBD1 (5 bases). This CDR3 spans 12 amino acids. Germline assignment: CDR1 DFQATT and CDR2 SNEGSKA (reference sequence). The germline V and J ends were trimmed by 7 bases and 4 bases, with 13 bases remaining between them. CDR3 sequence reads: CSVQDISYGYTF. The CDR3 DNA is TGCAGTGTCCAGGACATTTCCTATGGCTACACCTTC.

A remark on this clonotype: This sequence may be a read error, since a much larger clone differs from it by one base. This sequence joins TRBV7-2 and TRBJ2-1; TRBD2 matches at 8 bases. CDR3 length: 16 residues. V lost 3 bases and J lost 7; bases outside the gene matches: 11. Per germline, CDR1 SGHTA and CDR2 FQGNSA. The CDR3 protein is CASSFALSGAKNEQFF. The CDR3 DNA sequence: TGTGCCAGCAGCTTTGCGCTTAGCGGGGCGAAGAATGAGCAGTTCTTC.

This clonotype has just a few counts. The chain is built from TRBV30 and TRBJ1-5; D ambiguous. Trimming stripped 6 bases from V and 5 bases from J, with 5 bases between. Germline CDR1 reads GTSNPN; CDR2 reads SVGIG (reference sequence). There are 10 residues in the CDR3. The CDR3 DNA reads as TGTGCCTGTGGCCATCAGCCCCAGCATTTT. Translation: CACGHQPQHF.

This clonotype has ten or more counts. CDR3 residues: CAWSVGAGRGYTF. The CDR3, as DNA: TGTGCCTGGAGTGTAGGGGCCGGAAGGGGCTACACCTTC. The chain links TRBV30 to TRBJ1-2, with a possible D match to TRBD1 (5 bases). The CDR3 covers 13 residues. V lost 0 bases and J 8 bases, leaving 13 bases between the germline ends. Germline CDR1 GTSNPN, CDR2 SVGIG (reference sequence).

This clonotype was observed a handful of times. The J gene is TRBJ1-2, the V gene TRBV5-1; D gene unclear. The CDR3 loop spans 14 amino acids. In germline, CDR1 is SGHRS, CDR2 YFSETQ. The V end lost 4 bases, the J end lost 0 bases, and 10 bases lay between the germline ends. CDR3 sequence: CASSPALTNYGYTF. CDR3 sequence (DNA): TGCGCCAGCAGCCCCGCCCTAACTAACTATGGCTACACCTTC.

This clonotype was counted many times. The chain is built from TRBV29-1 and TRBJ2-1, with 8 bases lining up with TRBD2. CDR1 is SQVTM and CDR2 is ANQGSEA in the germline V gene. Losses at the gene ends were 4 bases for V and 0 bases for J; bases not matched to a gene: 5. The CDR3 has 15 amino acids. The CDR3 nucleotides are TGCAGCGTTGCGGGCGGGAGGACCTCCTACAATGAGCAGTTCTTC. It yields the protein CSVAGGRTSYNEQFF.

This clonotype showed up many times. The chain is built from TRBV3-1 and TRBJ1-6, with TRBD1 identical over 9 bases. Trimming cost V 1 base and J 10 bases; bases outside gene matches: 11. Germline assignment: CDR1 LGHDT and CDR2 YNNKEL (reference sequence). The CDR3 is 17 residues long. CDR3 protein: CASSQGSGGQGNSPLHF. The CDR3 DNA reads TGTGCCAGCAGCCAAGGATCGGGGGGACAGGGCAACTCACCCCTCCACTTT.

This clonotype appeared many times. The chain is built from TRBV12-3 or TRBV12-4 and TRBJ1-6; tentative D call: TRBD1 (5 bases). The CDR3 runs 16 residues. V was clipped by 6 bases and J by 4 bases, with 16 bases between them. DNA of the CDR3: TGTGCCAGCAGCCCCAGCCAGACAGAGTATAATTCACCCCTCCACTTT. Its protein product is CASSPSQTEYNSPLHF.

This clonotype was observed at least ten times. V usage is TRBV7-9 and J usage is TRBJ1-1, with unresolved D. Germline V lookup: CDR1 SEHNR, CDR2 FQNEAQ (reference sequence). CDR3 length equals 13 residues. V was shortened by 5 bases and J by 1 base, with 8 bases between the two germline ends. CDR3 sequence reads: CASSQEPNTEAFF. The CDR3 coding sequence is TGTGCCAGCAGCCAAGAACCGAACACTGAAGCTTTCTTT. Full variable domain (rest looked up from reference TRBV7-9 and TRBJ1-1): DTGVSQNPRHKITKRGQNVTFRCDPISEHNRLYWYRQTLGQGPEFLTYFQNEAQLEKSRLLSDRFSAERPKGSFSTLEIQRTEQGDSAMYLCASSQEPNTEAFFGQGTRLTVV.

This clonotype came up a few times. The chain recombines TRBV4-3 with TRBJ2-7, with D hard to call. Per germline, CDR1 LGHNA and CDR2 YSLEER. This CDR3 region has 15 residues. V dropped 0 bases and J dropped 5 bases, with 14 bases sitting between them. CDR3 sequence reads: CASSQESLFTNEQYF. In nucleotides, the CDR3 is TGCGCCAGCAGCCAAGAATCACTCTTTACGAACGAGCAGTACTTC.

This sequence joins TRBV20-1 and TRBJ2-1; no clear D. With 1 base removed from V and 7 bases from J, the gap between germline ends came to 14 bases. The CDR3 contains 14 residues. Germline CDR1 reads DFQATT; CDR2 reads SNEGSKA (reference sequence). CDR3 residues: CSARGLKGSNEQFF. In nucleotides, the CDR3 is TGCAGTGCTAGAGGCTTGAAGGGTTCGAATGAGCAGTTCTTC.

There are many counts of this clonotype. The chain combines TRBV30 with TRBJ1-1, with D unresolved. The ends were cut back, 3 bases at V and 3 bases at J, with 8 bases in the middle. CDR1 and CDR2 (germline): GTSNPN, SVGIG (reference sequence). The CDR3 is made up of 12 amino acids. The CDR3 nucleotides read TGTGCCTGGAGAGTGGGCGACACTGAAGCTTTCTTT. It encodes CAWRVGDTEAFF. Full variable domain (missing parts from reference TRBV30 and TRBJ1-1): SQTIHQWPATLVQPVGSPLSLECTVEGTSNPNLYWYRQAAGRGLQLLFYSVGIGQISSEVPQNLSASRPQDRQFILSSKKLLLSDSGFYLCAWRVGDTEAFFGQGTRLTVV.